This T cell receptor beta chain is from a study of T cells expressing NK-cell markers. Overall study results and limits: Whether expanded NKG2C-expressing T cell clones recognize HCMV is unknown.

TCRdb re-called the 5' RACE reads and catalogs CDR3 proteins one per entry, DNA excluded. In all, the sample yields about 370,000 distinct CDR3 sequences. A word on this clonotype: Its antigen is undetermined.

The CDR3 contains 17 residues. Germline values: CDR1 SQVTM, CDR2 ANQGSEA. The clonotype comes from a woman in her forties or fifties in good health. This sequence joins TRBV29-1 and TRBJ2-1; TCRdb indicates TRBD1, and absent DNA this call remains unverified. Sequences were obtained from blood T cells: a sorted CD56 or NKG2C T cell subset, CD4+ or CD8+ T cells, or bulk PBMC T cells (not recorded which). CDR3 sequence reads: CSVEGLSQGRSWYEQFF.